Sequencing of this TCR beta chain was carried out in a study of T cell responses to AZD1222 COVID-19 vaccine. With respect to this clone: Its antigen is not known.

This CDR3 contains 17 residues. V was cut by 6 bases and J by 1 base, with 21 bases left in between. Germline assignment: CDR1 SEHNR and CDR2 FQNEAQ (reference sequence). General study findings and limits: Sampling that yielded the repertoires occurred only after the peak T cell response. Spike-spanning, vaccine-associated CD4 TCRs were dominant at 160-218 and 743-854. Spike-specific TCR breadth and depth rose after two AZD1222 doses.

Profiling relied on immunoSEQ multiplex PCR, and the TCRdb table lists in-frame clones only, not all of them. The data hold around 140,000 clones, with roughly 90% observed a single time. This TCR was recovered from an adult in good health. The source material was peripheral blood, sampled on day 0 of AZD1222 vaccination. V usage is TRBV7-9 and J usage is TRBJ2-5; D could derive from TRBD1 or TRBD2 (5 bases each). CDR3 protein: CASRLRPGPLFQETQYF. The CDR3 nucleotides read TGTGCCAGCAGACTTCGCCCGGGACCTCTTTTCCAAGAGACCCAGTACTTC.